Below are 5 T cell receptor beta chains sequenced from a single sample in a study of graft-versus-host responses after intestinal transplantation. Here immunoSEQ multiplex PCR was the method, and the copy in TCRdb shows in-frame clones only, minus some. The sample yields 77,000 or so clones, about nine tenths seen once. The specimen was PBMCs, collected 98 days after intestinal transplantation. Source of these receptors: a human patient who received an intestinal transplant, so some T cells may come from the graft donor.

V and J are TRBV7-2 and TRBJ2-5; 9 positions agree with TRBD2. V trimming: 2 bases; J trimming: 4 bases; junction bases outside the gene matches: 8. The length of the CDR3 is 16 residues. CDR1 is SGHTA and CDR2 is FQGNSA in the germline V gene. DNA for the CDR3: TGTGCCAGCAGCTTAAGGGGCGGGGGGGCCCCAGAGACCCAGTACTTC. Encoded protein: CASSLRGGGAPETQYF. The entire variable domain, with the rest obtained from reference TRBV7-2 and TRBJ2-5, is as follows: GAGVSQSPSNKVTEKGKDVELRCDPISGHTALYWYRQSLGQGLEFLIYFQGNSAPDKSGLPSDRFSAERTGGSVSTLTIQRTQQEDSAVYLCASSLRGGGAPETQYFGPGTRLLVL.

CDR3 sequence (DNA): TGTGCCAGCAGCTTTTCCGTGGGCCCAGTCAAGTATGTAGAGACCCAGTACTTC. Residues: CASSFSVGPVKYVETQYF. The chain couples TRBV5-6 to TRBJ2-5; D unclear. Deletions cut 2 bases from V and 4 bases from J, with 24 bases between. The CDR3 has 18 amino acids. The germline V gene encodes CDR1 SGHDT and CDR2 YYEEEE.

The rearrangement uses TRBV6-1 and TRBJ2-2; 8 bases match TRBD2. CDR1 is MNHNS and CDR2 is SASEGT in the germline V gene. J lost 7 bases, V lost 4 bases, and 5 bases had no gene match. The CDR3 loop spans 14 amino acids. Here the CDR3 DNA reads TGTGCCAGCAGTGCCGGGACTAGTAGCGGGGAGCTGTTTTTT. Translated: CASSAGTSSGELFF.

The J gene is TRBJ2-5, the V gene TRBV15, with TRBD2 matching over 10 bases. Germline CDR1 LNHNV, CDR2 YYDKDF (reference sequence). V trimming: 0 bases; J trimming: 5 bases; junction bases outside the gene matches: 9. The CDR3 covers 17 residues. CDR3 loop: CATSRDRERGGRETQYF. The DNA of the CDR3 is TGTGCCACCAGCAGAGATCGGGAGCGGGGGGGCCGGGAGACCCAGTACTTC.

This chain uses TRBV5-1 with TRBJ2-3, with 8 bases matching TRBD2. The CDR3 totals 14 residues. CDR1 and CDR2 from the germline V gene are SGHRS and YFSETQ. V lost 4 bases and J lost 2; bases outside the gene matches: 3. CDR3 DNA sequence: TGCGCCAGCAGCGTTAGCGGGGTCACAGATACGCAGTATTTT. As protein: CASSVSGVTDTQYF.